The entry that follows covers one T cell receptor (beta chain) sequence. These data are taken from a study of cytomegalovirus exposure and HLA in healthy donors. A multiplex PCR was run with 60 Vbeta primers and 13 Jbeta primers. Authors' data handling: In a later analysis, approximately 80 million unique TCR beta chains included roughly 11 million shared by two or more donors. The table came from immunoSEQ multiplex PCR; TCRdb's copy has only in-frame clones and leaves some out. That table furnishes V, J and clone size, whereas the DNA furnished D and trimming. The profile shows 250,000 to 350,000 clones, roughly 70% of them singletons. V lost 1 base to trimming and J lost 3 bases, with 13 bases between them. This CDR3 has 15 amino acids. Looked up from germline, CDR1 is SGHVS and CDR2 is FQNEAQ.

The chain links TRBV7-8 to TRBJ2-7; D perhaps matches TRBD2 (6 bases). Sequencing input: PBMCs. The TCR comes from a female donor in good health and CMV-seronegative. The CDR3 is CASSLVLQGGYEQYF. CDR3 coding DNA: TGTGCCAGCAGCTTAGTCCTCCAGGGAGGCTACGAGCAGTACTTC. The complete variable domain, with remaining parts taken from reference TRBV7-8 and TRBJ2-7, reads GAGVSQSPRYKVAKRGQDVALRCDPISGHVSLFWYQQALGQGPEFLTYFQNEAQLDKSGLPSDRFFAERPEGSVSTLKIQRTQQEDSAVYLCASSLVLQGGYEQYFGPGTRLTVT.